The rows below give T cell receptor beta chains drawn from one sample of a study of STAT3 mutations in large granular lymphocyte leukemia. Clones were read by immunoSEQ multiplex PCR, and TCRdb kept only the in-frame ones, dropping some. The table lists 25,000 to 40,000 clones, roughly 86% of them singletons, with approximately 12% in the top ten. Sequences were obtained from peripheral blood mononuclear cells. All receptors come from a man in his 60s with T-cell large granular lymphocyte leukemia. Some clones in this sample may be carry-over from other donors' samples. CDR3s include the opening cysteine and the closing phenylalanine or tryptophan.

>TRBV7-3
CASSLKRQGAYNEQFF
>TRBV18
CASSPTLGDPGSNSPLHF
>TRBV2
CATRGGQGNGYTF
>TRBV19
CASRDAPGTISNQPQHF
>TRBV6-6
CASSYLALSYEQYF
>TRBV30
CAWSRLITGNTIYF
>TRBV7-2
CASSLQGETQYF
>TRBV10-2
CASSGQPRTNEKLFF
>TRBV18
CASSPPSGSSYNEQFF
>TRBV4-1
CASSHLPYPQRAGANVLTF
>TRBV19
CASSIPRGGTEAFF
>TRBV2
CATRRDSNQPQHF
>TRBV6-6
CASSYNRASYEQYF
>TRBV30
CAWSPKGATYEQYF
>TRBV19
CASRALAASFTGELFF
>TRBV7-9
CASSPQAFGVEEQYF
>TRBV30
CAWSVGRRNYGYTF
>TRBV28
CASVLETVYEQYF
>TRBV29-1
CSVEGSLNTEAFF
>TRBV5-1
CASRPGLAGGGGEQYF
>TRBV5-1
CASSLGTSGTDTQYF
>TRBV5-6
CASSPELGGASYEQYF
>TRBV5-4
CASSLGSIDTQYF
>TRBV6-1
CASSETGGGQPQHF
>TRBV5-1
CASSTDRGRVETQYF
>TRBV5-4
CASSPGTVDYEQYF
>TRBV5-1
CASSNRDRTGDTQYF
>TRBV6-6
CASSYGSSGRADTQYF
>TRBV28
CASSSQETQYF
>TRBV30
CAWSAGDPQPQHF
>TRBV7-3
CASSLTPFGTSSYEQYF
>TRBV27
CASRPYGLAGGEGETQYF
>TRBV7-8
CASSAGTDHHGEQFF
>TRBV29-1
CSVLAGDTDTQYF
>TRBV7-9
CASSPSTGGVLGAFF
>TRBV5-4
CASSPGNEGGGDTQYF
>TRBV18
CASSPRSGSSYNEQFF
>TRBV30
CAWSNQATDTQYF
>TRBV11-2
CASSYRSGSNEQFF
>TRBV28
CASSLWDTEAFF
>TRBV4-3
CASSQGPGGDGYTF
>TRBV5-1
CASSHGTSGRVRTDTQYF
>TRBV5-4
CASSLGGGSYEQYF
>TRBV25-1
CATTVGLGELFF
>TRBV6-5
CASSYRTAAYEQYF
>TRBV6-5
CASSISGTGVDTQYF
>TRBV30
CASDRGETQYF
>TRBV5-1
CASRADPSTDTQYF
>TRBV14
CASSQGLGTGWSEQYF
>TRBV5-1
CASSLTSGQFNEQFF
>TRBV25-1
CASSLGTNYGYTF
>TRBV9
CASSKVAGHSYEQYF
>TRBV18
CASSRAGTGDTGELFF
>TRBV7-9
CASSPMADTQYF
>TRBV7-2
CASSIPGLAGGETQYF
>TRBV4-2
CASSRISQRGSTDTQYF
>TRBV5-6
CASSPSGRGQETQYF
>TRBV7-9
CASSLDGSGANVLTF